The rows below give T cell receptor beta chains drawn from one sample of a study of response to subunit inactivated influenza vaccine. TCRdb ran MiXCR on the RT-PCR reads and lists one entry per CDR3 protein. The table records hundreds of thousands of distinct CDR3 sequences, 15% to 19% of them present only once. The sample was PBMCs from blood, taken 11 to 12 days after vaccination. The receptors were sampled from a man in his forties or fifties who received an inactivated influenza vaccine. Each CDR3 is given with its conserved first and last residue. A D gene is named only where the DNA matches it firmly. Some rows mark clone size as missing; the rest say once, few, many or name a class of expanded clone.

>TRBV6-2/TRBV6-3|-|-|TRBJ2-1
CASSHSNDKQFF
TGTGCCAGCAGTCACTCCAACGACAAGCAGTTCTTC
>TRBV10-1|-|-|TRBJ1-1
CASRPSKGITEAFF
TGCGCCAGCCGCCCGTCGAAGGGGATCACTGAAGCTTTCTTT
>TRBV6-5|few|-|TRBJ2-7
CASSSGLLSSYEQYF
TGTGCCAGCAGTTCTGGACTCCTAAGCTCCTACGAGCAGTACTTC
>TRBV3-1|many|TRBD1|TRBJ1-1
CASTLTGAGTEAFF
TGTGCCAGCACCCTAACAGGGGCGGGGACTGAAGCTTTCTTT
>TRBV6-1|-|TRBD2|TRBJ2-5
CASSPIGLAQETQYF
TGTGCCAGCAGTCCGATAGGACTAGCGCAAGAGACCCAGTACTTC
>TRBV20-1|few|-|TRBJ2-7
CSAHRSGETYEQYF
TGCAGTGCACATAGGAGTGGGGAAACCTACGAGCAGTACTTC
>TRBV24-1|few|TRBD1|TRBJ2-5
CATSDPGGPETQYF
TGTGCCACCAGTGATCCAGGGGGCCCAGAGACCCAGTACTTC
>TRBV7-2|few|TRBD2|TRBJ2-1
CASSPTGGFVIEQFF
TGTGCCAGCAGCCCGACCGGGGGGTTCGTAATTGAGCAGTTCTTC
>TRBV19|-|TRBD2|TRBJ2-3
CASSTSGLTDTQYF
TGTGCCAGTAGTACTAGCGGATTAACAGATACGCAGTATTTT
>TRBV20-1|-|-|TRBJ2-7
CSASSGHHSYEQYF
TGCAGTGCTAGCTCGGGACACCATTCCTACGAGCAGTACTTC
>TRBV4-1|few|TRBD1|TRBJ1-5
CASSRVLQGANQPQHF
TGCGCCAGCAGCCGAGTCTTACAGGGGGCCAATCAGCCCCAGCATTTT
>TRBV18|-|-|TRBJ2-5
CASSRLTGPQETQYF
TGTGCCAGCTCACGCTTGACAGGACCTCAAGAGACCCAGTACTTC
>TRBV2|-|TRBD2|TRBJ2-5
CASSDPPSGGKGETQYF
TGTGCCAGCAGCGACCCCCCTAGCGGGGGGAAAGGAGAGACCCAGTACTTC
>TRBV20-1|once|-|TRBJ2-1
CSATTGTPWNEQFF
TGCAGTGCTACCACCGGGACCCCATGGAATGAGCAGTTCTTC
>TRBV5-5|many|TRBD2|TRBJ2-2
CASSVGLAGVTGELFF
TGTGCCAGCAGCGTGGGACTAGCGGGAGTCACCGGGGAGCTGTTTTTT
>TRBV27|-|-|TRBJ2-6
CASSPRGVDSGANVLTF
TGTGCCAGCAGTCCCCGCGGGGTGGACTCTGGGGCCAACGTCCTGACTTTC
>TRBV10-3|-|TRBD2|TRBJ2-1
CAISESGLAANEQFF
TGTGCCATCAGTGAGTCTGGCCTAGCGGCCAATGAGCAGTTCTTC
>TRBV24-1|-|TRBD2|TRBJ2-2
CATSDSGLAGEYTGELFF
TGTGCCACCAGTGATTCGGGACTAGCGGGAGAGTACACCGGGGAGCTGTTTTTT
>TRBV12-3/TRBV12-4|-|-|TRBJ2-2
CASRRDPTNTGELFF
TGTGCCAGCAGGCGAGACCCCACGAACACCGGGGAGCTGTTTTTT
>TRBV7-2|few|TRBD1|TRBJ2-1
CASSRAQGYNEQFF
TGTGCCAGCAGCCGAGCACAGGGGTACAATGAGCAGTTCTTC
>TRBV10-3|-|-|TRBJ2-3
CAISADRAADTQYF
TGTGCCATCAGCGCAGACCGAGCGGCAGATACGCAGTATTTT
>TRBV28|few|TRBD1|TRBJ2-7
CASSLGRGPKGSYEQYF
TGTGCCAGCAGTTTGGGCAGGGGGCCCAAGGGCTCCTACGAGCAGTACTTC
>TRBV21-1|-|-|TRBJ2-5
CASSPHDRQETQYF
TGTGCCAGCAGTCCCCACGACAGACAAGAGACCCAGTACTTC
>TRBV4-2|-|-|TRBJ2-1
CASSQDMASAADEQFF
TGTGCCAGCAGCCAAGATATGGCTAGCGCAGCGGATGAGCAGTTCTTC
>TRBV29-1|few|TRBD2|TRBJ2-1
CSVAPPRAGAYNEQFF
TGCAGCGTTGCGCCCCCCCGAGCGGGGGCCTACAATGAGCAGTTCTTC
>TRBV12-3/TRBV12-4|few|TRBD1|TRBJ1-2
CASSFGRGGLDGYTF
TGTGCCAGCAGTTTTGGTCGAGGGGGCCTAGATGGCTACACCTTC
>TRBV12-3/TRBV12-4|-|TRBD1|TRBJ1-5
CASSLGDRARNQPQHF
TGTGCCAGCAGTTTAGGAGACAGGGCCCGCAATCAGCCCCAGCATTTT